This T cell receptor (beta chain) was observed in a study of molecular identifiers for immune sequencing clone quantification. Study-level information: In the replicates, RNA derived from roughly 20,000 or 100,000 naive CD8 cells was divided into five parts, and four were sequenced.

This clonotype showed up many times. Germline V gene sequence: CDR1 SEHNR, CDR2 FQNEAQ (reference sequence). Trimming cost V 3 bases and J 5 bases; bases outside gene matches: 13. The CDR3 covers 17 residues. TCRdb called the PCR reads again in MiXCR, with one record for every CDR3 protein. The sample yields 85,000 to 100,000 distinct CDR3 sequences, less than 25% seen once. The chain uses TRBV7-9 and TRBJ2-3; 8 bases are a match to TRBD2. The sequenced sample was naive CD8+ T cells from blood, with Jurkat cell RNA spiked in. Subset of the sample: FACS-sorted CD8+CD4-CCR7+CD45RA+ naive T cells. This TCR came from a human donor in good health. Some libraries in this study had Jurkat cell RNA spiked in. The CDR3 bases are TGTGCCAGCAGCTTCCAGCTCGGGGGGGGGCATGGAGATACGCAGTATTTT. This gives the protein CASSFQLGGGHGDTQYF.